The TCR beta chain under discussion was sequenced for a study of beta chain features in type 1 diabetes. Overall study results and limits: Type 1 diabetes patients had fewer VDJ junction insertions and more deletions. TCRB CDR3s were moderately but significantly shorter in Type 1 diabetes patients in all four CD4+ subsets. Within the patient group, naive, central memory and Treg TCRB repertoires appeared more similar to each other than within healthy donors.

Sequencing targeted expressed TCRB transcripts, as all isolated RNA had been reverse transcribed. Here immunoSEQ multiplex PCR was the method, and the copy in TCRdb shows in-frame clones only, minus some. The sample consists of approximately 250,000 clones, more than 15% of them appearing once. As for this clone: Its antigen is not identified.

Sorted populations all had greater than 98% purity. There are 14 residues in the CDR3. V lost 6 bases to trimming and J lost 4 bases; unmatched junction nucleotides: 0. Germline CDR1 is SQVTM and CDR2 is ANQGSEA. The sequence came from a man between 25 and 39 years old with type 1 diabetes. Sequencing was carried out using naive CD4+ T cells from blood. The chain is built from TRBV29-1 and TRBJ2-1; 16 positions match TRBD2. CDR3 amino acids: CSVGLAGGYNEQFF. In DNA form, the CDR3 reads TGCAGCGTGGGACTAGCGGGAGGGTACAATGAGCAGTTCTTC.